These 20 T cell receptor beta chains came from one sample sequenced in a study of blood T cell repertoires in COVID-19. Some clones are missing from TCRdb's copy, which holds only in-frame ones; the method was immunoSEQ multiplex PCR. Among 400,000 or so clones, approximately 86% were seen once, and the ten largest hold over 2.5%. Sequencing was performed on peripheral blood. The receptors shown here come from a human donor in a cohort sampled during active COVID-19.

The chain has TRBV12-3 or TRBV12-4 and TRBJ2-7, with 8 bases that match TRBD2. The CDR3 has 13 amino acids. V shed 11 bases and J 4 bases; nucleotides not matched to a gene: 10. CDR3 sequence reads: CAPGGEKGYEQYF. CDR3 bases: TGTGCCCCGGGAGGGGAGAAGGGGTACGAGCAGTACTTC.

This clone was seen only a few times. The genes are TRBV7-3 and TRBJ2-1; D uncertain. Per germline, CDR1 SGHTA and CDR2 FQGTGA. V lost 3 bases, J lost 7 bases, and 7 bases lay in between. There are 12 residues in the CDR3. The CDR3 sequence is CASSLSGNEQFF. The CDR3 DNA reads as TGTGCCAGCAGCTTGTCCGGTAATGAGCAGTTCTTC.

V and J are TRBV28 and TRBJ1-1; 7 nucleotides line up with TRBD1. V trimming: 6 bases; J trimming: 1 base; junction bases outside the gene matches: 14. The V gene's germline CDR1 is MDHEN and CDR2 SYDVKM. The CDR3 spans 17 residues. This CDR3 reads CASRIDREADGNTEAFF. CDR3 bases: TGTGCCAGCAGGATAGACAGGGAGGCAGATGGGAACACTGAAGCTTTCTTT.

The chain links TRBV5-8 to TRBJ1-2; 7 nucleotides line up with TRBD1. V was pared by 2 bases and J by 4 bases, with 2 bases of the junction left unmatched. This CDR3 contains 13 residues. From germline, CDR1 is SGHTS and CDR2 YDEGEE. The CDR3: CASSFSGGYGYTF. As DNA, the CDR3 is TGTGCCAGCAGCTTCTCAGGGGGCTATGGCTACACCTTC.

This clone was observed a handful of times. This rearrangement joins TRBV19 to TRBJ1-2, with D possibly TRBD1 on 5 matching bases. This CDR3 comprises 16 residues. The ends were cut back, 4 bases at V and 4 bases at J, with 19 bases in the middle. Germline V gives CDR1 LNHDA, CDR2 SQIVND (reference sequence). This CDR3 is CASSTLGGSGGYGYTF. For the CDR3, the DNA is TGTGCCAGTAGTACCCTGGGGGGGAGCGGGGGCTATGGCTACACCTTC.

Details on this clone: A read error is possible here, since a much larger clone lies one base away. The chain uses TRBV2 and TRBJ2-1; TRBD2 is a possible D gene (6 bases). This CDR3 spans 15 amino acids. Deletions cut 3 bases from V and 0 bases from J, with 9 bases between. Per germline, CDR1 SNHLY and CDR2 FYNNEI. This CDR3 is CASSELEGSYNEQFF. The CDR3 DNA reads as TGTGCCAGCAGTGAGCTGGAGGGCTCCTACAATGAGCAGTTCTTC.

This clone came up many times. DNA for the CDR3: TGTGCCAGCTCACCAATAGCCTTTGGAAACACCATATATTTT. Translating it yields CASSPIAFGNTIYF. The chain couples TRBV18 to TRBJ1-3; the D is unclear. Germline V CDR1 and CDR2: KGHSH, LQKENI. V lost 2 bases and J lost 3, with 8 bases in between. The length of the CDR3 is 14 residues.

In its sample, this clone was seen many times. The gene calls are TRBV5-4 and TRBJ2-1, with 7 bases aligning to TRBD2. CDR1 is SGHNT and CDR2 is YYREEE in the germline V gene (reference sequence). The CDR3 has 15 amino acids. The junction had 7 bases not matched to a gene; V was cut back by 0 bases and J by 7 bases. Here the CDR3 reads CASSLAGGSRNEQFF. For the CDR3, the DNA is TGTGCCAGCAGCTTGGCCGGCGGGAGCAGGAATGAGCAGTTCTTC.

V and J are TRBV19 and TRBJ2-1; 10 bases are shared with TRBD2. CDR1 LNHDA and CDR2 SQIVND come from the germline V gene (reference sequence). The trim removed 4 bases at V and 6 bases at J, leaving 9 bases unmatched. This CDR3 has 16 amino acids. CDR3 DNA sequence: TGTGCCAGTAGTACACGACTAGCGGGTTGGGTCAATGAGCAGTTCTTC. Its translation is CASSTRLAGWVNEQFF.

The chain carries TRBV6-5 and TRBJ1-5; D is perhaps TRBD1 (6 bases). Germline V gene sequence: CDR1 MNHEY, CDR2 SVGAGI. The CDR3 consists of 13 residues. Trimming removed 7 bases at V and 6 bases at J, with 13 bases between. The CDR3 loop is CASNPQGRQPQHF. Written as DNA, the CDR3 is TGTGCCAGCAATCCACAGGGTCGTCAGCCCCAGCATTTT.

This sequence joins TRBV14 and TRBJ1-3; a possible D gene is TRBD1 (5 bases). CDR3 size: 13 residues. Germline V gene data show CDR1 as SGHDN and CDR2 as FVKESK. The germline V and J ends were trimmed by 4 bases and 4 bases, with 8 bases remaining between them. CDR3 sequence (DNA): TGTGCCAGCAGCCGGGGCAGGGGAAACACCATATATTTT. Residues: CASSRGRGNTIYF.

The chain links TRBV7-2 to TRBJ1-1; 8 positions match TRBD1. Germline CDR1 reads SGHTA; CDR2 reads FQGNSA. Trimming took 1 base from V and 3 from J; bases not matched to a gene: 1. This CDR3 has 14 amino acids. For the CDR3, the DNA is TGTGCCAGCAGCTTAGGACAGGGGTACACTGAAGCTTTCTTT. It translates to CASSLGQGYTEAFF.

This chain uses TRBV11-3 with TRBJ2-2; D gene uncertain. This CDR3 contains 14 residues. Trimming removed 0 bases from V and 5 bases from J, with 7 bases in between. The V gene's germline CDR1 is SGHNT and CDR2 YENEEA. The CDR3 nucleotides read TGTGCCAGCAGCTTAGACCAAATTACCGGGGAGCTGTTTTTT. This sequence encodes CASSLDQITGELFF.

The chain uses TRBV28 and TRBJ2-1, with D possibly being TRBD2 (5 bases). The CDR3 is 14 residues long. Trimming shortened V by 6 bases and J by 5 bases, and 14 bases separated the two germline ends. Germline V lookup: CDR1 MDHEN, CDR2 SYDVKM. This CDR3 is CASSIRGSDNEQFF. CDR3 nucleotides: TGTGCCAGCAGCATCCGGGGTAGCGACAATGAGCAGTTCTTC. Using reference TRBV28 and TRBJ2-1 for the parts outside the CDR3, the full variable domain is DVKVTQSSRYLVKRTGEKVFLECVQDMDHENMFWYRQDPGLGLRLIYFSYDVKMKEKGDIPEGYSVSREKKERFSLILESASTNQTSMYLCASSIRGSDNEQFFGPGTRLTVL.

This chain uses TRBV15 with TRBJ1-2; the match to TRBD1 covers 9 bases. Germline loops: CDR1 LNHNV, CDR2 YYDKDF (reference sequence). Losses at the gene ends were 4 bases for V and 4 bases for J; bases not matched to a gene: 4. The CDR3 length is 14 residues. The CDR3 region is CATSTGQGFYGYTF. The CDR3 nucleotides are TGTGCCACCAGCACGGGACAGGGCTTCTATGGCTACACCTTC.

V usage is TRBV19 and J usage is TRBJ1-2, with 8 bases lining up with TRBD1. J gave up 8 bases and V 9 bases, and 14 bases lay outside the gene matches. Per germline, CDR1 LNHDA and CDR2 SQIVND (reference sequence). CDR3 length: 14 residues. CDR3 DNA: TGTGCCAGCGCCCAGGGGACAGGACCCTTGGGCTACACCTTC. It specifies CASAQGTGPLGYTF.

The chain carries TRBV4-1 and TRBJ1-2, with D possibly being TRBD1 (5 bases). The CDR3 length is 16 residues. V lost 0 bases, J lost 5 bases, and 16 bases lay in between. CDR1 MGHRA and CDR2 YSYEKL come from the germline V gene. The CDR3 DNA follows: TGCGCCAGCAGCCAAGATCCGGCAGGGTGGGGTTATGGCTACACCTTC. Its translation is CASSQDPAGWGYGYTF.

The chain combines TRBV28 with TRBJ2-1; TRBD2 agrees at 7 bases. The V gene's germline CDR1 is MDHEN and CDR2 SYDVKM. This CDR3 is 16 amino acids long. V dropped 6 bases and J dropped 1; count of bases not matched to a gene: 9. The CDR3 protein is CASSTSGKGSYNEQFF. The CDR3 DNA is TGTGCCAGCAGCACCAGCGGGAAGGGGTCCTACAATGAGCAGTTCTTC. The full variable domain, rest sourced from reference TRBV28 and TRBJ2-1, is DVKVTQSSRYLVKRTGEKVFLECVQDMDHENMFWYRQDPGLGLRLIYFSYDVKMKEKGDIPEGYSVSREKKERFSLILESASTNQTSMYLCASSTSGKGSYNEQFFGPGTRLTVL.

The CDR3 DNA reads as TGCGCCAGCAGCTTCCTTGGAGCTGATACGCAGTATTTT. Its protein product is CASSFLGADTQYF. This rearrangement joins TRBV5-1 to TRBJ2-3; no clear D gene. CDR3 length equals 13 residues. V was trimmed by 2 bases and J by 6 bases, leaving 10 bases between them. Germline CDR1 and CDR2: SGHRS and YFSETQ. The variable domain in full, with the rest retrieved from reference TRBV5-1 and TRBJ2-3, is KAGVTQTPRYLIKTRGQQVTLSCSPISGHRSVSWYQQTPGQGLQFLFEYFSETQRNKGNFPGRFSGRQFSNSRSEMNVSTLELGDSALYLCASSFLGADTQYFGPGTRLTVL.

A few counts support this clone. The CDR3 DNA follows: TGTGCCAGCAGCCAGTTCCCCGGGACTGACTACGAGCAGTACTTC. Its protein is CASSQFPGTDYEQYF. The chain links TRBV3-1 (or the pseudogene TRBV3-2) to TRBJ2-7; D perhaps matches TRBD2 (6 bases). The V gene's germline CDR1 is LGHDT and CDR2 YNNKEL (reference sequence). Trimming removed 3 bases from V and 3 bases from J, with 15 bases in between. The CDR3 is made up of 15 amino acids.